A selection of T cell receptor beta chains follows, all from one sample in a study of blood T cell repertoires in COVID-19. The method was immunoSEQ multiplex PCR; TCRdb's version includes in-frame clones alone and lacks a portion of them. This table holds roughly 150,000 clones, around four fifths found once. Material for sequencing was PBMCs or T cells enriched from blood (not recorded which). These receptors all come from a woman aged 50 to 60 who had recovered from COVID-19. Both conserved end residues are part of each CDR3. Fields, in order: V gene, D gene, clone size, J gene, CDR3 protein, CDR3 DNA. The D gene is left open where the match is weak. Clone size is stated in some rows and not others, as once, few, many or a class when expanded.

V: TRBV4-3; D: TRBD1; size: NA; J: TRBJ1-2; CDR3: CASSGDRGFNYGYTF; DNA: TGCGCCAGCAGCGGAGACAGGGGATTTAACTATGGCTACACCTTC
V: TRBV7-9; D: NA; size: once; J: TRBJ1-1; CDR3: CASSLQGYEAFF; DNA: TGTGCCAGCAGCTTACAGGGTTATGAAGCTTTCTTT
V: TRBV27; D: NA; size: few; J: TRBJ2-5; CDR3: CASSFAQKRETQYF; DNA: TGTGCCAGCAGTTTTGCCCAAAAACGGGAGACCCAGTACTTC
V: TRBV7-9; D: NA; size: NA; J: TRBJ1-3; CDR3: CASMAGLGNTIYF; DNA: TGTGCCAGCATGGCGGGGCTTGGAAACACCATATATTTT
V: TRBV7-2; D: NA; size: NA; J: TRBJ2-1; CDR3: CASSLVSSGSATYNEQFF; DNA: TGTGCCAGCAGCTTAGTATCTTCGGGTAGCGCAACCTACAATGAGCAGTTCTTC
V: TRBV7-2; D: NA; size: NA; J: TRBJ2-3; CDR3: CASSPTVRGGDTQYF; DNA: TGTGCCAGCAGCCCGACAGTCAGAGGGGGAGATACGCAGTATTTT
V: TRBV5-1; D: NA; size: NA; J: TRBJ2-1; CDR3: CASSPIDYYNEQFF; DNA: TGCGCCAGCAGTCCCATCGACTACTACAATGAGCAGTTCTTC
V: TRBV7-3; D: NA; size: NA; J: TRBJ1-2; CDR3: CASSPDGGHGYTF; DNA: TGTGCCAGCAGCCCGGACGGAGGGCATGGCTACACCTTC
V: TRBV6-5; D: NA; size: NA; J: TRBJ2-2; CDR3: CASRLRWGNTGELFF; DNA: TGTGCCAGCAGACTCCGCTGGGGCAACACCGGGGAGCTGTTTTTT
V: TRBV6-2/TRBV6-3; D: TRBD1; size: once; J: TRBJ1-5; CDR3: CASSPPTGGYQPQHF; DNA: TGTGCCAGCAGCCCTCCGACAGGGGGCTATCAGCCCCAGCATTTT